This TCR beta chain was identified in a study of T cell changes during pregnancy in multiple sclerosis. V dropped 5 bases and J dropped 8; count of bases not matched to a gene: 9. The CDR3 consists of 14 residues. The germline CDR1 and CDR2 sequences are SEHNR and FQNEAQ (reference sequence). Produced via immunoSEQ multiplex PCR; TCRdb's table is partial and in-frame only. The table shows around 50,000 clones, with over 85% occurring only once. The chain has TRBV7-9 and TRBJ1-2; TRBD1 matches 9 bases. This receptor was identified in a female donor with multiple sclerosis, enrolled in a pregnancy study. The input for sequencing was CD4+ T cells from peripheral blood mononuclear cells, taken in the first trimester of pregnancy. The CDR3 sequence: CASSREQGAHGYTF. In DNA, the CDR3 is TGTGCCAGCAGCCGAGAACAGGGGGCGCACGGCTACACCTTC. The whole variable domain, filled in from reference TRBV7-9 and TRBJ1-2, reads DTGVSQNPRHKITKRGQNVTFRCDPISEHNRLYWYRQTLGQGPEFLTYFQNEAQLEKSRLLSDRFSAERPKGSFSTLEIQRTEQGDSAMYLCASSREQGAHGYTFGSGTRLTVV.